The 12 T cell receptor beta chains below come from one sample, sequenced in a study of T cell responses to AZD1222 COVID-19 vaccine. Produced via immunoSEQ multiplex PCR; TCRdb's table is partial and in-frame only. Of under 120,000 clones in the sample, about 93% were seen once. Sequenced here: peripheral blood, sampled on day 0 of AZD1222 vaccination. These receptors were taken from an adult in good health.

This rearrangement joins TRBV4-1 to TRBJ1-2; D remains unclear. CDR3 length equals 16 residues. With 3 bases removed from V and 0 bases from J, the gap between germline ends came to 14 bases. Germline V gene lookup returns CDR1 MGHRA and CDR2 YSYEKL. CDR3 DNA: TGCGCCAGCAGCCAGAGGACGGGAGGACCTAACTATGGCTACACCTTC. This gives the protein CASSQRTGGPNYGYTF.

The CDR3 bases are TGTGCCAGCAGCCAAGACGGGCGTCACACTGAAGCTTTCTTT. This sequence encodes CASSQDGRHTEAFF. The V and J genes are TRBV3-1 (or the pseudogene TRBV3-2) and TRBJ1-1; no clear D gene. V lost 0 bases to trimming and J lost 3 bases, with 8 bases between them. This CDR3 is 14 amino acids long. CDR1 and CDR2 (germline): LGHDT, YNNKEL (reference sequence).

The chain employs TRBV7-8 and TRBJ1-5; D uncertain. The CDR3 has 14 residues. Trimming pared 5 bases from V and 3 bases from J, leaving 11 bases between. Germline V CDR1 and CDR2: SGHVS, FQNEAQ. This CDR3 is CASSLYGYNQPQHF. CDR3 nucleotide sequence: TGTGCCAGCAGCCTCTACGGGTACAATCAGCCCCAGCATTTT.

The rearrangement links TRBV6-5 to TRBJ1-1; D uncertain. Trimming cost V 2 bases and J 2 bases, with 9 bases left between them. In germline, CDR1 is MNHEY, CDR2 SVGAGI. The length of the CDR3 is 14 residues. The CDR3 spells CASSYTTVNTEAFF. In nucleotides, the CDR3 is TGTGCCAGCAGTTACACAACGGTTAACACTGAAGCTTTCTTT.

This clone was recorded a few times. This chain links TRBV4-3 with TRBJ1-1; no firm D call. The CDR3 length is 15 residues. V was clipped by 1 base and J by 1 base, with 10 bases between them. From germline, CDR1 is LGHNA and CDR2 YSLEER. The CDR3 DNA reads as TGCGCCAGCAGCCAAGTCATCGGGGAGAACACTGAAGCTTTCTTT. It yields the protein CASSQVIGENTEAFF.

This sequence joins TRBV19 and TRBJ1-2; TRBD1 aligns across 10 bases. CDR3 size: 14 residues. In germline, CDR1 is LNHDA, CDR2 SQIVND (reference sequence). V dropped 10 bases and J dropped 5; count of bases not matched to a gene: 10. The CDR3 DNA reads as TGTGCCACTAATCCGACAGGGGGCGGGTATGGCTACACCTTC. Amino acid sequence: CATNPTGGGYGYTF. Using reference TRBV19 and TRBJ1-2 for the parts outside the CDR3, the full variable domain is DGGITQSPKYLFRKEGQNVTLSCEQNLNHDAMYWYRQDPGQGLRLIYYSQIVNDFQKGDIAEGYSVSREKKESFPLTVTSAQKNPTAFYLCATNPTGGGYGYTFGSGTRLTVV.

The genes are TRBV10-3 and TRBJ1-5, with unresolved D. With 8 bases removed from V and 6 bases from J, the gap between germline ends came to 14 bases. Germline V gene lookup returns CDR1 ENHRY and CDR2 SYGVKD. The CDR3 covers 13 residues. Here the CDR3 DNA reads TGTGCCATCGAAGAGGGCCCCGGTCAGCCCCAGCATTTT. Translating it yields CAIEEGPGQPQHF.

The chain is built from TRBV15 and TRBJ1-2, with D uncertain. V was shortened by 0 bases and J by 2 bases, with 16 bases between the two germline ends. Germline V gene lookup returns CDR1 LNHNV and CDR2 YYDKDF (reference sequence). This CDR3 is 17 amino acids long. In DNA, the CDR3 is TGTGCCACCAGCAGAGATCAGTATTCTTCACTAAACTATGGCTACACCTTC. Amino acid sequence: CATSRDQYSSLNYGYTF.

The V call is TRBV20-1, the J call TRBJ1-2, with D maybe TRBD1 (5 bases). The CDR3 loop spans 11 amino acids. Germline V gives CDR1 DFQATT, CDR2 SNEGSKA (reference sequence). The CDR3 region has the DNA TGCGGTGTAGGGGCAAACTATGGCTACACCTTC. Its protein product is CGVGANYGYTF.

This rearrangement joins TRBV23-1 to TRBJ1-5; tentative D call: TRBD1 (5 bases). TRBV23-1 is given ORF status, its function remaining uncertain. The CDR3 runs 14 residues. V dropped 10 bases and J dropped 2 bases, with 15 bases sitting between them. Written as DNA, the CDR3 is TGCGCCATCGGGGGGGGGAGCGGCAATCAGCCCCAGCATTTT. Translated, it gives CAIGGGSGNQPQHF.

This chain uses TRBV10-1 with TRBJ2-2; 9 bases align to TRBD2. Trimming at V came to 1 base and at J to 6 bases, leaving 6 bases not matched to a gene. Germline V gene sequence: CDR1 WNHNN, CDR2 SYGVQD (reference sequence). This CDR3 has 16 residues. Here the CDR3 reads CASSEYAGGASGELFF. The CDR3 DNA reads TGCGCCAGCAGTGAGTATGCGGGGGGGGCATCCGGGGAGCTGTTTTTT.

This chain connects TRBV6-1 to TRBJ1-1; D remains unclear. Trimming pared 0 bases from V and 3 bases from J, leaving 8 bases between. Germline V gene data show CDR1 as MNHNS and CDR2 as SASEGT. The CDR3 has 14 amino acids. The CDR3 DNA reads TGTGCCAGCAGTGAAGCTACCGTGTACACTGAAGCTTTCTTT. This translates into CASSEATVYTEAFF.